This T cell receptor (beta chain) was found in a study of blood T cell repertoires in COVID-19. Overall study context: Specimens from acute and convalescent COVID-19 originated in the United States, Italy and Spain. T cells, B-cell-depleted T cells, or PBMCs supplied cDNA or gDNA.

As handled by the study authors: Nucleated cell counts were estimated from reference gene primer amplification. Assay used: immunoSEQ multiplex PCR; TCRdb lists only in-frame clones, some missing. D and trimming were read from the DNA, whereas the V and J calls and clone size are those reported in that table. The sample has approximately 20,000 clones, 80% to 90% seen once; the top ten hold 3.2%. This CDR3 spans 15 amino acids. The germline V gene encodes CDR1 KGHSH and CDR2 LQKENI. V gave up 0 bases and J gave up 6 bases; unmatched junction bases: 3. The TCR originated in a human donor in a cohort sampled during active COVID-19. Sequenced sample: peripheral blood. This chain joins TRBV18 and TRBJ1-4; TRBD1 aligns across 8 bases. The CDR3 bases are TGTGCCAGCTCACCACCGGGACAGGAATATGAAAAACTGTTTTTT. As protein: CASSPPGQEYEKLFF.